This TCR beta chain was sequenced in a study of shared clonotypes between healthy human individuals. Concerning this clone: What it recognizes is unknown.

J was trimmed by 4 bases and V by 6 bases; bases with no gene match: 6. The germline V gene has CDR1 SGHTA and CDR2 FQGNSA. The CDR3 runs 15 residues. Measured with immunoSEQ multiplex PCR; TCRdb has only the in-frame clones, and not every one. The sample carries some 2.4 million clones, approximately 93% recorded once. Study-wide points: Specimens sampled were limited to blood, with tissue repertoires likely differing.

This rearrangement joins TRBV7-2 to TRBJ1-5, with 10 bases identical to TRBD1. This receptor was obtained from a man between 18 and 35 years old in good health. Some clones in this sample may be carry-over from other donors' samples. The sequencing input was naive CD4+ T cells from PBMCs. Subset indicated: CD45RA+ positively selected. CDR3 DNA sequence: TGTGCCAGCAGACCTCCGGGACAGGGGAATCAGCCCCAGCATTTT. It is translated as CASRPPGQGNQPQHF. Based on the CDR3 plus reference TRBV7-2 and TRBJ1-5, the full variable domain is GAGVSQSPSNKVTEKGKDVELRCDPISGHTALYWYRQSLGQGLEFLIYFQGNSAPDKSGLPSDRFSAERTGGSVSTLTIQRTQQEDSAVYLCASRPPGQGNQPQHFGDGTRLSIL.